Below are 10 T cell receptor beta chains sequenced from a single sample in a study of blood T cell repertoires in COVID-19. Produced via immunoSEQ multiplex PCR; TCRdb's table is partial and in-frame only. The table lists approximately 240,000 clones, approximately 83% of them singletons. The sample consisted of peripheral blood. The receptors derive from a woman aged 55-69 years with acute or convalescent COVID-19.

The genes are TRBV3-1 (or the pseudogene TRBV3-2) and TRBJ2-1; maybe TRBD2 (6 bases). Germline V gene sequence: CDR1 LGHDT, CDR2 YNNKEL (reference sequence). The germline V and J ends were trimmed by 8 bases and 7 bases, with 27 bases remaining between them. The CDR3 runs to 17 residues. The CDR3 sequence: CASSGSRAGSFQNEQFF. The CDR3 region has the DNA TGTGCCAGCTCGGGGAGCCGGGCGGGGTCGTTTCAGAATGAGCAGTTCTTC.

The chain couples TRBV6-1 to TRBJ1-2, with 9 bases identical to TRBD1. The V gene's germline CDR1 is MNHNS and CDR2 SASEGT. The CDR3 sequence is 17 residues long. After removal of 3 bases from V and 3 bases from J, the junction contained 11 bases not matched to a gene. The CDR3 is CASSEGPGQGAYYGYTF. CDR3 sequence (DNA): TGTGCCAGCAGTGAGGGGCCGGGACAGGGAGCCTACTATGGCTACACCTTC.

CDR3 loop: CAWSVWGRTSSSYNSPLHF. CDR3 nucleotide sequence: TGTGCCTGGAGTGTATGGGGGCGGACATCCAGCTCCTATAATTCACCCCTCCACTTT. This rearrangement joins TRBV30 to TRBJ1-6; possible D gene TRBD1, 6 bases. The CDR3 is 19 amino acids. Looked up from germline, CDR1 is GTSNPN and CDR2 is SVGIG (reference sequence). Trimming cost V 0 bases and J 0 bases, with 18 bases left between them.

This clone was counted only a few times. The chain has TRBV3-1 (or the pseudogene TRBV3-2) and TRBJ2-3; 13 bases are shared with TRBD2. V was clipped by 1 base and J by 5 bases; unmatched bases: 9. The CDR3 is 18 amino acids. Looked up from germline, CDR1 is LGHDT and CDR2 is YNNKEL (reference sequence). CDR3 DNA: TGTGCCAGCAGCCAAGGACTAGCGGGGGGCCTAGCCCGAGATACGCAGTATTTT. Encoded protein: CASSQGLAGGLARDTQYF.

The chain recombines TRBV6-5 with TRBJ1-2, with D possibly being TRBD1 (5 bases). CDR3 length: 16 amino acids. Trimming removed 0 bases from V and 3 bases from J, with 14 bases in between. Per germline, CDR1 MNHEY and CDR2 SVGAGI. DNA of the CDR3: TGTGCCAGCAGTTACTCGATGGGGCTAGTGGACTATGGCTACACCTTC. Its translation: CASSYSMGLVDYGYTF.

The chain is built from TRBV6-1 and TRBJ2-7, with 10 bases identical to TRBD1. This CDR3 has 14 amino acids. With 0 bases clipped from V and 5 bases from J, the junction kept 1 base outside the gene matches. The germline gives CDR1 MNHNS, CDR2 SASEGT. The CDR3 DNA follows: TGTGCCAGCAGTGAAGCGGGACAGGGGAACGAGCAGTACTTC. It codes for CASSEAGQGNEQYF.

This clone appeared a few times. The rearrangement uses TRBV18 and TRBJ1-1, with TRBD1 matching over 9 bases. V shed 8 bases and J 4 bases; nucleotides not matched to a gene: 8. The CDR3 is 14 residues long. The germline V gene encodes CDR1 KGHSH and CDR2 LQKENI. CDR3 bases: TGTGCCAGCCACCGGGACAGGGATGCCACTGAAGCTTTCTTT. It encodes CASHRDRDATEAFF.

The V gene is TRBV5-5, the J gene TRBJ1-6; no clear D gene. With 4 bases removed from V and 3 bases from J, the gap between germline ends came to 11 bases. This CDR3 is built from 15 residues. Germline values: CDR1 SGHKS, CDR2 YYEKEE (reference sequence). CDR3: CASSPRGDYNSPLHF. The CDR3 bases are TGTGCCAGCAGCCCCAGAGGTGACTATAATTCACCCCTCCACTTT.

The genes are TRBV3-1 (or the pseudogene TRBV3-2) and TRBJ1-2; tentatively, D is TRBD1 (5 bases). The germline V gene has CDR1 LGHDT and CDR2 YNNKEL (reference sequence). V was pared by 1 base and J by 0 bases, with 6 bases between. The CDR3 spans 14 residues. The DNA for the CDR3 is TGTGCCAGCAGCCAAGTCAGGGCTAACTATGGCTACACCTTC. Translated: CASSQVRANYGYTF.

The rearrangement uses TRBV7-9 and TRBJ2-1, with TRBD2 matching over 12 bases. V was clipped by 5 bases and J by 12 bases; unmatched bases: 11. The CDR3 is made up of 15 amino acids. Germline V gene data show CDR1 as SEHNR and CDR2 as FQNEAQ (reference sequence). CDR3: CASSTWTSGDPRQFF. In DNA form, the CDR3 reads TGTGCCAGCAGCACCTGGACTAGCGGGGACCCCCGGCAGTTCTTC.